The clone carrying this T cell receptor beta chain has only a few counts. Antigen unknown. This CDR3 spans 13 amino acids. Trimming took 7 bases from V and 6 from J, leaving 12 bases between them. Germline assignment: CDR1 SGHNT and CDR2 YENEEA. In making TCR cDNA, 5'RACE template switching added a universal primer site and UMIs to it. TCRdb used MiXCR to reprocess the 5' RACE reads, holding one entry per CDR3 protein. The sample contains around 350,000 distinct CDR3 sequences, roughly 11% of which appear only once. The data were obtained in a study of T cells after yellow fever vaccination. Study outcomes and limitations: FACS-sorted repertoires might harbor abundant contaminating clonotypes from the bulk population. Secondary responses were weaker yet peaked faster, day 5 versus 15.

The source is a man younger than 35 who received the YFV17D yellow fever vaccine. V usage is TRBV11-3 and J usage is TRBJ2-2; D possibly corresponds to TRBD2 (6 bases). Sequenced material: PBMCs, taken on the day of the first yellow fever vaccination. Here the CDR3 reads CASNRLVPGELFF. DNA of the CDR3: TGTGCCAGCAACCGACTAGTGCCCGGGGAGCTGTTTTTT. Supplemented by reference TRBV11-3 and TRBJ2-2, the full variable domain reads EAGVVQSPRYKIIEKKQPVAFWCNPISGHNTLYWYLQNLGQGPELLIRYENEEAVDDSQLPKDRFSAERLKGVDSTLKIQPAELGDSAVYLCASNRLVPGELFFGEGSRLTVL.